This is a list of T cell receptor beta chains from one sample in a study of human T cells and chemical hapten exposure. TCRdb independently ran MiXCR on the RACE reads; one entry per CDR3 protein. This sample carries about 340,000 distinct CDR3 sequences, around 6.9% of them seen once, and the ten largest clones take more than 7%. Specimen: whole blood, collected in connection with sensitization to the hapten diphenylcyclopropenone (DPC). All receptors come from a woman aged 18-29 years with alopecia areata. Some clones in this sample may be carry-over from other donors' samples. Each CDR3 is given without its conserved first and last residue. Each record gives: J gene, V gene, CDR3 protein.

TRBJ2-6,TRBV4-2,ASSQRDRDSGANVLT
TRBJ1-1,TRBV20-1,SARVSGTGGNTEAF
TRBJ2-1,TRBV5-4,ASSPDSSYNEQF
TRBJ2-5,TRBV3-1,ASSHPEGTQY
TRBJ2-1,TRBV7-9,ASSSAGGADEQF
TRBJ2-7,TRBV18,ASSPREQY
TRBJ1-1,TRBV12-3/TRBV12-4,ASSLGGRQTEAF
TRBJ1-1,TRBV18,ASSPLYGAQGTEAF
TRBJ2-1,TRBV5-4,ASRSLAGGRSSYNEQF
TRBJ2-1,TRBV12-3/TRBV12-4,ASTLAGGPGNEQF
TRBJ2-5,TRBV28,ASSLLGTGFVRETQY
TRBJ2-1,TRBV6-5,ASSYSARRWGLSYNEQF
TRBJ1-1,TRBV27,ASSSERFMNTEAF
TRBJ2-6,TRBV12-3/TRBV12-4,ASSLARSGANVLT
TRBJ2-5,TRBV6-5,ASSRRQVQETQY
TRBJ1-1,TRBV20-1,SARRTWGTEAF